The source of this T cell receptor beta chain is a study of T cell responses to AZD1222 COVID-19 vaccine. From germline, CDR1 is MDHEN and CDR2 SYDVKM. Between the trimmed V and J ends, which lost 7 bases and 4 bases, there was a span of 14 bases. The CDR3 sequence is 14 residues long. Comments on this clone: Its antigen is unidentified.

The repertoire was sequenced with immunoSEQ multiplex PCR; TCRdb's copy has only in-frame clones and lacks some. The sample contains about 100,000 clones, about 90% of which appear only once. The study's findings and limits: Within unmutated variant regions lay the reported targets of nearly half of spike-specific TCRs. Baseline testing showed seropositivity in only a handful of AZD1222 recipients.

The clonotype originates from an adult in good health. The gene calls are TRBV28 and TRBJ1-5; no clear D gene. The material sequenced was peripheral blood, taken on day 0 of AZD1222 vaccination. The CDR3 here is CASTARTFNQPQHF. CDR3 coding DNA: TGTGCCAGCACCGCCCGGACCTTTAATCAGCCCCAGCATTTT. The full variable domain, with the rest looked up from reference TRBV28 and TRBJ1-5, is DVKVTQSSRYLVKRTGEKVFLECVQDMDHENMFWYRQDPGLGLRLIYFSYDVKMKEKGDIPEGYSVSREKKERFSLILESASTNQTSMYLCASTARTFNQPQHFGDGTRLSIL.